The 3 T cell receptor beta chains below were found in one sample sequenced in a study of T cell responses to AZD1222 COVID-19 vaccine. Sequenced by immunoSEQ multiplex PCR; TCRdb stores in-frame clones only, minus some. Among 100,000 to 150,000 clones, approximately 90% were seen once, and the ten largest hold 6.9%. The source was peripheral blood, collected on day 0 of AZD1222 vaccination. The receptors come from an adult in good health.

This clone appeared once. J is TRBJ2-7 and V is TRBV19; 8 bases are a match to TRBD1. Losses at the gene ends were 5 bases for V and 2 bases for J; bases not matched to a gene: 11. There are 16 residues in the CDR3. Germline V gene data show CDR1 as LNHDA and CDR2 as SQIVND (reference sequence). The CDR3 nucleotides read TGTGCCAGTAGTGCAGGGACAGGAATATCGGCCTACGAGCAGTACTTC. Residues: CASSAGTGISAYEQYF.

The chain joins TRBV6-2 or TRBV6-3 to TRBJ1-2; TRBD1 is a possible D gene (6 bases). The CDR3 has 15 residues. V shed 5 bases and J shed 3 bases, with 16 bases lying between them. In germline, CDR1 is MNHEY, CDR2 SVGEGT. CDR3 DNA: TGTGCCAGCAGTCCCGCGGAGGGGGTCTACTATGGCTACACCTTC. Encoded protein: CASSPAEGVYYGYTF.

The CDR3 DNA sequence: TGTGCCAGTAGTGTTAAGGTGGGGGCGGTCAACATTCAGTACTTC. Amino acid sequence: CASSVKVGAVNIQYF. V and J are TRBV19 and TRBJ2-4, with D maybe TRBD1 (6 bases). Germline V lookup: CDR1 LNHDA, CDR2 SQIVND (reference sequence). This CDR3 comprises 15 residues. Trimming took off 5 bases at V and 7 bases at J, with 18 bases between the two ends.